The TCR beta chain under discussion was sequenced for a study of OX40 agonist ivuxolimab in advanced cancers. Study conclusions and caveats: Some of the nonresponding patients also showed low levels of normalized T-cell clonal expansion.

Profiling relied on immunoSEQ multiplex PCR, and the TCRdb table lists in-frame clones only, not all of them. The table records fewer than 85,000 clones, about nine tenths of them present only once. It was autoimmune disease history or systemic immunosuppression that excluded patients. CDR3 size: 16 residues. With 0 bases removed from V and 0 bases from J, the gap between germline ends came to 12 bases. Germline values: CDR1 SGHKS, CDR2 YYEKEE (reference sequence). A word on this clone: Its antigen remains unknown.

The chain combines TRBV5-5 with TRBJ1-1; the D gene is possibly TRBD1 (5 bases). This clonotype was sampled from an adult with an advanced solid tumor such as melanoma, head and neck, liver or kidney cancer. The input for sequencing was CD4+ or CD8+ T cells sorted from blood, taken in a trial of the OX40 agonist ivuxolimab. The CDR3 DNA follows: TGTGCCAGCAGCTTGGGCGGGGGACTCATGAACACTGAAGCTTTCTTT. Its translation is CASSLGGGLMNTEAFF.